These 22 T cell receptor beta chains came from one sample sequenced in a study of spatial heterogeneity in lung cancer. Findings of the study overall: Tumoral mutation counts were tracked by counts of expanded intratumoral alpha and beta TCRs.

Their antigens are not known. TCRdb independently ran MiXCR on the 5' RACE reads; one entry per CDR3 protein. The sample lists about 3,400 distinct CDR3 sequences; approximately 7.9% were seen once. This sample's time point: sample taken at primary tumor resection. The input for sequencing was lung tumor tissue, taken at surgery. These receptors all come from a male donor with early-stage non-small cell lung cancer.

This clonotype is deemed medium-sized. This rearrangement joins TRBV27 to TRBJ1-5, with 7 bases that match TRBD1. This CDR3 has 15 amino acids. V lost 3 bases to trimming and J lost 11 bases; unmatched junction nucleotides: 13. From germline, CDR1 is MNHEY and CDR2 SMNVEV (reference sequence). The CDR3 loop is CASSLVRTGQSAQHF. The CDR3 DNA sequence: TGTGCCAGCAGTTTGGTCAGGACAGGTCAATCAGCCCAGCATTTT.

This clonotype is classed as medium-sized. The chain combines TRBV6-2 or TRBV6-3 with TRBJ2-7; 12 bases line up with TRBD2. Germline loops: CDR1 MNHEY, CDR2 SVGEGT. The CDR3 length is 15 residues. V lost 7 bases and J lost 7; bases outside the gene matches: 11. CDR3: CASNEETSGRGEQYF. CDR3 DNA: TGTGCCAGCAACGAGGAGACTAGCGGGAGAGGGGAGCAGTACTTC.

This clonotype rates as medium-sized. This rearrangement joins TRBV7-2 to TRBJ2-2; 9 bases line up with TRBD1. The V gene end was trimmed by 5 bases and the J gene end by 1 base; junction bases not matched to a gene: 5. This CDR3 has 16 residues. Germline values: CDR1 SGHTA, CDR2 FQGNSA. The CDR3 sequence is CASSRGDRVNTGELFF. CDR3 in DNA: TGTGCCAGCAGCCGCGGGGACAGGGTGAACACCGGGGAGCTGTTTTTT.

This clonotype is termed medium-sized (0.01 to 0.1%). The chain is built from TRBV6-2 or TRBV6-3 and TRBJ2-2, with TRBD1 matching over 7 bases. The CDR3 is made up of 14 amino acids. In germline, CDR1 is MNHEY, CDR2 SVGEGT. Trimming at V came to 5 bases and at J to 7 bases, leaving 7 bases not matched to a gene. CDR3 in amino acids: CASSPTGFRGELFF. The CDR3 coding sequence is TGTGCCAGCAGTCCGACAGGGTTCCGCGGGGAGCTGTTTTTT.

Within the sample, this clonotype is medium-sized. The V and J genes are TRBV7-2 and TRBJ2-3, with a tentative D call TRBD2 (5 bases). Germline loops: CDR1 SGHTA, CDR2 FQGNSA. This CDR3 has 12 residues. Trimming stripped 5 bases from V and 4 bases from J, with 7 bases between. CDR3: CASSPGADTQYF. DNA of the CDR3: TGTGCCAGCAGCCCCGGGGCAGATACGCAGTATTTT.

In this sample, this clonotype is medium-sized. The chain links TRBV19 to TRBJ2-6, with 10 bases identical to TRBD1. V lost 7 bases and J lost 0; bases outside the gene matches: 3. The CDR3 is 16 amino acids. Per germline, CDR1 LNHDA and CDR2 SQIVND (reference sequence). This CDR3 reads CASTRTGGSGANVLTF. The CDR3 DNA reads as TGTGCCAGTACCCGGACAGGGGGCTCTGGGGCCAACGTCCTGACTTTC.

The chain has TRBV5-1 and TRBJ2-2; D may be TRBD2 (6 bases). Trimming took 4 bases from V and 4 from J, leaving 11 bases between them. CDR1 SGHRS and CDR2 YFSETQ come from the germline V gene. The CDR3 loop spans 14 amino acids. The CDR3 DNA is TGCGCCAGCAGCACGGGGGAGGTCACCGGGGAGCTGTTTTTT. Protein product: CASSTGEVTGELFF.

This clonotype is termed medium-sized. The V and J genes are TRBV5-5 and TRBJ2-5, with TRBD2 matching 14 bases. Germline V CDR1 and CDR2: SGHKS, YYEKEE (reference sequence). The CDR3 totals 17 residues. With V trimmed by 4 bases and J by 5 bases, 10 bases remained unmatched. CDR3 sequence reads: CASSPSTSGRVRETQYF. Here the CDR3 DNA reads TGTGCCAGCAGCCCGTCGACTAGCGGGAGGGTGCGGGAGACCCAGTACTTC. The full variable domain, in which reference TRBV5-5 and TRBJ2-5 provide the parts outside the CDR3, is DAGVTQSPTHLIKTRGQQVTLRCSPISGHKSVSWYQQVLGQGPQFIFQYYEKEERGRGNFPDRFSARQFPNYSSELNVNALLLGDSALYLCASSPSTSGRVRETQYFGPGTRLLVL.

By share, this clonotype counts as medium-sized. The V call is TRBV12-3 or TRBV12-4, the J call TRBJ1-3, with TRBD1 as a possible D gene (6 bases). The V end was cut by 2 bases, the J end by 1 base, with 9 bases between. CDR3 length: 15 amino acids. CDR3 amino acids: CASSLRGGSGNTIYF. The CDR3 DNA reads TGTGCCAGCAGTTTAAGGGGGGGGTCTGGAAACACCATATATTTT.

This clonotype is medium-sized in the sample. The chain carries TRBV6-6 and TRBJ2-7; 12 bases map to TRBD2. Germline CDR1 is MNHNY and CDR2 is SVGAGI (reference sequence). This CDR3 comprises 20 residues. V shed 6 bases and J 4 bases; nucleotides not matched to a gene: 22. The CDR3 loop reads CASRTIVDLAGGPGMYEQYF. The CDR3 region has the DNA TGTGCCAGCAGGACCATCGTTGATCTAGCGGGAGGGCCGGGAATGTACGAGCAGTACTTC.

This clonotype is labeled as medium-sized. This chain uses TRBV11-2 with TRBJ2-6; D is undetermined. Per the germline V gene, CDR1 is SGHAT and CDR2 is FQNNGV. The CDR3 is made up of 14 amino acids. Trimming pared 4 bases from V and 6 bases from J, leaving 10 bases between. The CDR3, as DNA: TGTGCCAGCAGCTCCCGGAACGAGGCCAACGTCCTGACTTTC. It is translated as CASSSRNEANVLTF.

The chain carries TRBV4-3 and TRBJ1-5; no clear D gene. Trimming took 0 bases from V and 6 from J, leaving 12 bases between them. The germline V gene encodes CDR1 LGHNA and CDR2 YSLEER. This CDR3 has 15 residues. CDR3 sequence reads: CASSQDAARGQPQHF. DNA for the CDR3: TGCGCCAGCAGCCAAGATGCGGCGCGGGGTCAGCCCCAGCATTTT.

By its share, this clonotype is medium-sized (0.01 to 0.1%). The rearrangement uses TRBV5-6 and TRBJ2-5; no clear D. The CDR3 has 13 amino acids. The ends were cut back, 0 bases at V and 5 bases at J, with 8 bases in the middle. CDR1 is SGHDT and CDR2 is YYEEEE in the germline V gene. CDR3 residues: CASSLDRRETQYF. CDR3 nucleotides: TGTGCCAGCAGCTTGGACAGACGCGAGACCCAGTACTTC.

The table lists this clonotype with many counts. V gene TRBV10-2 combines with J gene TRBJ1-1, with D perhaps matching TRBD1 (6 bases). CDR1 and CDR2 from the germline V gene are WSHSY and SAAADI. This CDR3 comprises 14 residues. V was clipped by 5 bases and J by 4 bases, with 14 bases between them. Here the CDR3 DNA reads TGCGCCAGCAGTTCACAGGGCAAGGGCACTGAAGCTTTCTTT. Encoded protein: CASSSQGKGTEAFF.

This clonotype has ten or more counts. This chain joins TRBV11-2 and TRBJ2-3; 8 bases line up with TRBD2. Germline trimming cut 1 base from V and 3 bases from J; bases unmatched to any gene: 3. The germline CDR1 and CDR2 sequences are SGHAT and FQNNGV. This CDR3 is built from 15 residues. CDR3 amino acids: CASSLASGGTDTQYF. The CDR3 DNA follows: TGTGCCAGCAGCTTAGCATCGGGAGGGACAGATACGCAGTATTTT. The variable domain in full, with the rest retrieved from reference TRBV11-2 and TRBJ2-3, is EAGVAQSPRYKIIEKRQSVAFWCNPISGHATLYWYQQILGQGPKLLIQFQNNGVVDDSQLPKDRFSAERLKGVDSTLKIQPAKLEDSAVYLCASSLASGGTDTQYFGPGTRLTVL.

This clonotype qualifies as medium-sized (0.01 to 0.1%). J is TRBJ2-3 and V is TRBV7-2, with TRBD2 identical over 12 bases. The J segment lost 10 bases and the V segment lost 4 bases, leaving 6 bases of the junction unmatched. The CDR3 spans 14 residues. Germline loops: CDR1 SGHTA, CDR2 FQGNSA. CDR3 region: CASSSTSGRWAQYF. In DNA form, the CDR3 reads TGTGCCAGCAGCTCCACTAGCGGGAGGTGGGCGCAGTATTTT.

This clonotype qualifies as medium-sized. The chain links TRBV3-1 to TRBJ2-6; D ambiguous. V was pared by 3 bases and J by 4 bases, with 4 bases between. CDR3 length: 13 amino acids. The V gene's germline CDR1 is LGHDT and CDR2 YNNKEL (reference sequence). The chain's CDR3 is CASSQRGANVLTF. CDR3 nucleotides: TGTGCCAGCAGCCAGCGAGGGGCCAACGTCCTGACTTTC.

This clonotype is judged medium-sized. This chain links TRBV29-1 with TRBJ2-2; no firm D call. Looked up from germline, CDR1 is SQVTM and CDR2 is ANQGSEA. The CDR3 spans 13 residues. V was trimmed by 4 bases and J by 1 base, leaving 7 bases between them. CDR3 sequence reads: CSVGAMNTGELFF. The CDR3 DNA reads TGCAGCGTTGGGGCTATGAACACCGGGGAGCTGTTTTTT.

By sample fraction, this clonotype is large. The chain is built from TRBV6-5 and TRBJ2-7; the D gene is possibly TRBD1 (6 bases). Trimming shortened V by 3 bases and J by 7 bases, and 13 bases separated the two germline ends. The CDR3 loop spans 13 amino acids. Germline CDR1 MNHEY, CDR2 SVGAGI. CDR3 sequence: CASSYEGGSEQYF. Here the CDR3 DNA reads TGTGCCAGCAGTTATGAAGGGGGATCGGAGCAGTACTTC.

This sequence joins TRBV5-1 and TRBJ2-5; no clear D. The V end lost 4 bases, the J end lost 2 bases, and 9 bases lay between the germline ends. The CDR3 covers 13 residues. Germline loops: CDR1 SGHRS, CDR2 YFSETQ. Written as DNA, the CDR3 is TGCGCCAGCAGCCCCCGGACGCAAGAGACCCAGTACTTC. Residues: CASSPRTQETQYF.

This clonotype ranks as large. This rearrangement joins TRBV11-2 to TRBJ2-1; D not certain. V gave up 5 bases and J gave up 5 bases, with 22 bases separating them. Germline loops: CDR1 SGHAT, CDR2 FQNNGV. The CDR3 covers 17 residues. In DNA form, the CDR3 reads TGTGCCAGCAGCCGAAACTACCATAACGGACCGGACAATGAGCAGTTCTTC. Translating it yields CASSRNYHNGPDNEQFF.

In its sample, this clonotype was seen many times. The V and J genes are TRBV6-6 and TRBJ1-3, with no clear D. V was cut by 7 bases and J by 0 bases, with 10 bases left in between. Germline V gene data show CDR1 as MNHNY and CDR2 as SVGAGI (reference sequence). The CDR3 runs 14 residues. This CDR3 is CASKQDNSGNTIYF. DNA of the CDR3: TGTGCCAGCAAACAAGACAACTCTGGAAACACCATATATTTT.